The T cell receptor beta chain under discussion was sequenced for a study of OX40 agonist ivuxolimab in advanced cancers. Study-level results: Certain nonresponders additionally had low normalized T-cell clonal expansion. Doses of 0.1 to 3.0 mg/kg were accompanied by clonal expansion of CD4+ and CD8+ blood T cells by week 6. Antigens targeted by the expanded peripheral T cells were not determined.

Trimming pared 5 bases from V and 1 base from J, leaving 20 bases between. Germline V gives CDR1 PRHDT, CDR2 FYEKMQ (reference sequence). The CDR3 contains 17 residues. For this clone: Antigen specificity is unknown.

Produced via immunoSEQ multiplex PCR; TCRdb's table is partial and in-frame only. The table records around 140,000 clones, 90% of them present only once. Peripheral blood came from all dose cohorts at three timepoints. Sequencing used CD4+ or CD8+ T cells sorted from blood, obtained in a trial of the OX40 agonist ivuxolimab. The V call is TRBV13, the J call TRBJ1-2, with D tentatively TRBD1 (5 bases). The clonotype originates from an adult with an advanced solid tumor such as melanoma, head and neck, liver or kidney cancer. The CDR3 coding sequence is TGTGCCAGCAGCGAAAATCGGGGGACGGAGAATAACTATGGCTACACCTTC. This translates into CASSENRGTENNYGYTF.